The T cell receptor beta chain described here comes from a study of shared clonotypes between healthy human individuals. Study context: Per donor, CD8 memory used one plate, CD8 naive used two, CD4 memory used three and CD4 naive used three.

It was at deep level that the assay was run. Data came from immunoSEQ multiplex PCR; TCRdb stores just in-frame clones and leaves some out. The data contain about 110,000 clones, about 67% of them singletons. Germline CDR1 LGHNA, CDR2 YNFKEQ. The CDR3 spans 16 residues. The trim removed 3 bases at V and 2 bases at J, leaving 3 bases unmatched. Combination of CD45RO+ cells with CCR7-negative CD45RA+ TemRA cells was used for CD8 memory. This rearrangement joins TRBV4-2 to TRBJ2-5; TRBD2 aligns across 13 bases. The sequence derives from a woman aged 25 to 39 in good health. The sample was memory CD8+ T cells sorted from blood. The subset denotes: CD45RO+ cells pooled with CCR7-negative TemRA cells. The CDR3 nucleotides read TGTGCCAGCAGCCAGGGGACTAGCGGGAATCAAGAGACCCAGTACTTC. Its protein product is CASSQGTSGNQETQYF.